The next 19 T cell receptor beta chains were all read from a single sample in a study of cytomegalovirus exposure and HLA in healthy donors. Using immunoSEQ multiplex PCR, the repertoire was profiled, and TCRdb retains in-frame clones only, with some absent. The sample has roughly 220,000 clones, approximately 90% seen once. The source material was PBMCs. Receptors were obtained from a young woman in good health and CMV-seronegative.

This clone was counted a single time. The CDR3 loop reads CASSLGQGESGAYGYTF. As DNA, the CDR3 is TGCGCCAGCAGCTTGGGACAGGGGGAAAGCGGAGCCTATGGCTACACCTTC. This rearrangement joins TRBV5-1 to TRBJ1-2, with 9 bases lining up with TRBD1. Trimming removed 0 bases from V and 4 bases from J; junction bases left unmatched: 10. This CDR3 spans 17 amino acids. Germline values: CDR1 SGHRS, CDR2 YFSETQ.

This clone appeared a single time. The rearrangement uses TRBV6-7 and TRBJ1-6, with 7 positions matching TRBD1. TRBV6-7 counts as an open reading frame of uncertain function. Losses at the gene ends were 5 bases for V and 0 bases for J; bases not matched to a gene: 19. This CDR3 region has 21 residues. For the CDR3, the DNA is TGTGCCAGCAGTGCAGAAATACAGGGGAATCACGAGAGCTCCTATAATTCACCCCTCCACTTT. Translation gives CASSAEIQGNHESSYNSPLHF.

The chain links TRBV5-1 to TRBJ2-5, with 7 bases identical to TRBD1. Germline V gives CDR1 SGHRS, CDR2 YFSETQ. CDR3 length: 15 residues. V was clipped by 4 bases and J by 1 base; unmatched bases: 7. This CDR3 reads CASSVGQGVQETQYF. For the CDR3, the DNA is TGCGCCAGCAGCGTGGGCCAGGGGGTCCAAGAGACCCAGTACTTC.

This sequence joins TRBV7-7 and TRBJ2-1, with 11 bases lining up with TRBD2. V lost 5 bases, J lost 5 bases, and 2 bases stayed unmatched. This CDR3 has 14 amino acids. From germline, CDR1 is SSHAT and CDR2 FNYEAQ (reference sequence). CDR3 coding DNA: TGTGCCAGCAGCCTTAGCGGGAGGGACAATGAGCAGTTCTTC. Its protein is CASSLSGRDNEQFF.

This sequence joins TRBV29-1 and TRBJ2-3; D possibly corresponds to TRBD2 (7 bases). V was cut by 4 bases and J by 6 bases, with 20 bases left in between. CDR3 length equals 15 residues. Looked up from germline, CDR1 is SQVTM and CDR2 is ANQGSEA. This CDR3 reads CSVAKGGGGGDTQYF. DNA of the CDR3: TGCAGCGTTGCGAAAGGGGGGGGCGGAGGCGATACGCAGTATTTT.

The CDR3 spells CASSLLGLAAMGEQYF. The CDR3 DNA sequence: TGTGCCAGCAGCTTACTGGGACTAGCCGCTATGGGAGAGCAGTACTTC. The chain links TRBV7-6 to TRBJ2-7; TRBD2 matches at 9 bases. CDR3 length: 16 amino acids. Germline loops: CDR1 SGHVS, CDR2 FNYEAQ. V lost 2 bases and J lost 7; bases outside the gene matches: 12.

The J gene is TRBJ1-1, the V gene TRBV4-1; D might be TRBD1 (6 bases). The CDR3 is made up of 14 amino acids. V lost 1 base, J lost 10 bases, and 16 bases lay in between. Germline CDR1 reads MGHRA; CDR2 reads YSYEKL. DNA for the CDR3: TGCGCCAGCAGCCAAGGTTCACGGACAGACAGAGCTTTCTTT. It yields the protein CASSQGSRTDRAFF.

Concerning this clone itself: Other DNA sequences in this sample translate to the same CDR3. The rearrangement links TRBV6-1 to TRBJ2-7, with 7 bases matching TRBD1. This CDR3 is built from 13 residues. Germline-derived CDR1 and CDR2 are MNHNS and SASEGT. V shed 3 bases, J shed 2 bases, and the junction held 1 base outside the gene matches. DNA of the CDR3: TGTGCCAGCAGTGAGAGGGGGCCCTACGAGCAGTACTTC. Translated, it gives CASSERGPYEQYF.

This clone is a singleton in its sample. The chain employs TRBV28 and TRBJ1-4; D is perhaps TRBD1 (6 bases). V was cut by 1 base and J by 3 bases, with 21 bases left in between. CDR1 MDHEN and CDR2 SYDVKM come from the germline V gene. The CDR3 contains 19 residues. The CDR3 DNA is TGTGCCAGCAGTTTATCCTTACTTTCATACAGGGCGGCTAATGAAAAACTGTTTTTT. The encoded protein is CASSLSLLSYRAANEKLFF.

The chain's CDR3 is CASSREGQGDEQYF. The CDR3 DNA is TGCGCCAGCAGCCGAGAGGGACAGGGCGACGAGCAGTACTTC. The V call is TRBV4-1, the J call TRBJ2-7, with 9 bases matching TRBD1. Trimming removed 4 bases from V and 5 bases from J; junction bases left unmatched: 6. This CDR3 has 14 amino acids. CDR1 is MGHRA and CDR2 is YSYEKL in the germline V gene.

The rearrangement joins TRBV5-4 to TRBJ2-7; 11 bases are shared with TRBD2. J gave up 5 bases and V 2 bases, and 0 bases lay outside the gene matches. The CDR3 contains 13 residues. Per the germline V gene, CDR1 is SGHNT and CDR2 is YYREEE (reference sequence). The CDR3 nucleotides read TGTGCCAGCAGCTTACTAGCGGGAGACGAGCAGTACTTC. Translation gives CASSLLAGDEQYF.

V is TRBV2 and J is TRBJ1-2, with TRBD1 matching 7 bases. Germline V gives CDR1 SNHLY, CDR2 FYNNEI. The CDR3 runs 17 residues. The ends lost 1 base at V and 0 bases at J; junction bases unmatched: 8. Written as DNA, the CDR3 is TGTGCCAGCAGTGAAGGGACGAGACAGGGATCTAACTATGGCTACACCTTC. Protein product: CASSEGTRQGSNYGYTF.

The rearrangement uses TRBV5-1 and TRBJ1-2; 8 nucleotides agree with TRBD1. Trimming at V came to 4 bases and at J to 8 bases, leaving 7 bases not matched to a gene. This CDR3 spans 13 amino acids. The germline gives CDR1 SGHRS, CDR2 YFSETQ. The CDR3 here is CASSPDRVEGYTF. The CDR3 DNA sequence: TGCGCCAGCAGCCCGGACAGGGTCGAAGGCTACACCTTC.

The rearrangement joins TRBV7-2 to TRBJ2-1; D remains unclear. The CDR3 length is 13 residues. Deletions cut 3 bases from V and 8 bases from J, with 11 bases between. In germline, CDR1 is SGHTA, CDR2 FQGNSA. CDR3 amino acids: CASSFLARDEQFF. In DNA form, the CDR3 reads TGTGCCAGCAGCTTTCTCGCTAGAGATGAGCAGTTCTTC. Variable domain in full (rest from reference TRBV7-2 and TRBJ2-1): GAGVSQSPSNKVTEKGKDVELRCDPISGHTALYWYRQSLGQGLEFLIYFQGNSAPDKSGLPSDRFSAERTGGSVSTLTIQRTQQEDSAVYLCASSFLARDEQFFGPGTRLTVL.

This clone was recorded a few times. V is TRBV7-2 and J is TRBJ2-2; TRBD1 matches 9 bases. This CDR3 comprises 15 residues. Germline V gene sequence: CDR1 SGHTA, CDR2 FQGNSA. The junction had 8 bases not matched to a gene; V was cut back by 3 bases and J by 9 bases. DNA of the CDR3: TGTGCCAGCAGCTTTTGGACAGGGGATTACCGGGAGCTGTTTTTT. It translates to CASSFWTGDYRELFF.

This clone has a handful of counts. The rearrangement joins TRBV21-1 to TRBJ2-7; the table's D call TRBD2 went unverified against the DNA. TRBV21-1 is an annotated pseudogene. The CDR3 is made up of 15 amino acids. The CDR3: CASSKRNASGYEQYF. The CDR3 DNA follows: TGTGCCAGCAGCAAAAGGAATGCTTCGGGCTACGAGCAGTACTTC.

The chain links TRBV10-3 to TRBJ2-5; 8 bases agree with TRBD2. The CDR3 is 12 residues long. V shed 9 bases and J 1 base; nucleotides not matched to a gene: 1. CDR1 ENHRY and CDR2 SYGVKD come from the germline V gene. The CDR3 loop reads CAIREGQETQYF. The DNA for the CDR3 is TGTGCCATTCGGGAGGGCCAAGAGACCCAGTACTTC.

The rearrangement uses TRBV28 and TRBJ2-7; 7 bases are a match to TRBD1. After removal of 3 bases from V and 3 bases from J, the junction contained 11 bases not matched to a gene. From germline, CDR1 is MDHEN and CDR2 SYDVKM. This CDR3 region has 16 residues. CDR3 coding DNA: TGTGCCAGCAGTTTCCGCCTCGGACAGGTTTACTACGAGCAGTACTTC. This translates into CASSFRLGQVYYEQYF.

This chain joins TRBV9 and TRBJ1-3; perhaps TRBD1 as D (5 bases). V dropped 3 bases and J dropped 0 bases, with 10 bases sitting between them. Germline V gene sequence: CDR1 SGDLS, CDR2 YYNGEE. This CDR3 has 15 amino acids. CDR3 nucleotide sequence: TGTGCCAGCAGCGCAAGACAGTACTCTGGAAACACCATATATTTT. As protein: CASSARQYSGNTIYF. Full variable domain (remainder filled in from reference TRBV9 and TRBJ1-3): DSGVTQTPKHLITATGQRVTLRCSPRSGDLSVYWYQQSLDQGLQFLIQYYNGEERAKGNILERFSAQQFPDLHSELNLSSLELGDSALYFCASSARQYSGNTIYFGEGSWLTVV.